What follows are 20 T cell receptor beta chains derived from one specimen sequenced in a study of beta chain features in type 1 diabetes. Investigators reverse transcribed all isolated RNA, so they sequenced expressed TCRB transcripts. Profiling relied on immunoSEQ multiplex PCR, and the TCRdb table lists in-frame clones only, not all of them. The data hold fewer than 550,000 clones, with roughly 10% observed a single time. Sequencing was done on a sample of naive CD4+ T cells from blood. Receptor source: a woman younger than 30 in good health.

V and J are TRBV27 and TRBJ2-7, with TRBD1 as a possible D gene (5 bases). This CDR3 spans 15 amino acids. Between the trimmed V and J ends, which lost 3 bases and 2 bases, there was a span of 14 bases. Per germline, CDR1 MNHEY and CDR2 SMNVEV (reference sequence). The DNA for the CDR3 is TGTGCCAGCAGTTTCAGGCAGGGCCCTCCCTACGAGCAGTACGTC. It codes for CASSFRQGPPYEQYV.

With respect to this clone: Other DNA sequences in this sample translate to the same CDR3. The V call is TRBV9, the J call TRBJ2-2; D is undetermined. The CDR3 is 14 residues long. V was shortened by 0 bases and J by 2 bases, with 5 bases between the two germline ends. Germline CDR1 is SGDLS and CDR2 is YYNGEE. The CDR3 region is CASSVVVNTGELFF. The CDR3 bases are TGTGCCAGCAGCGTAGTAGTAAACACCGGGGAGCTGTTTTTT.

V is TRBV30 and J is TRBJ2-5, with D perhaps TRBD2 (6 bases). This CDR3 is 12 amino acids long. Germline CDR1 reads GTSNPN; CDR2 reads SVGIG (reference sequence). V was clipped by 0 bases and J by 7 bases, with 9 bases between them. The CDR3 nucleotides are TGTGCCTGGAGTGTACCCGGGGGGACCCAGTACTTC. It translates to CAWSVPGGTQYF.

The V and J genes are TRBV28 and TRBJ2-6; TRBD2 is a possible D gene (5 bases). The CDR3 length is 16 residues. Trimming stripped 6 bases from V and 5 bases from J, with 17 bases between. The germline V gene has CDR1 MDHEN and CDR2 SYDVKM. The CDR3 DNA sequence: TGTGCCAGCAGCCTGTTTGCGGGCTCGAGGGCCAACGTCCTGACTTTC. Translation gives CASSLFAGSRANVLTF.

This clone is a singleton in its sample. The V and J genes are TRBV4-2 and TRBJ2-5; possibly TRBD1 or TRBD2 for D (5 bases each). The germline V gene encodes CDR1 LGHNA and CDR2 YNFKEQ. The V end was cut by 5 bases, the J end by 4 bases, with 20 bases between. The CDR3 totals 16 residues. The CDR3 DNA follows: TGTGCCAGCAGCGAATCGGGACCCGAGGGAAGAGAGACCCAGTACTTC. Translation gives CASSESGPEGRETQYF.

This clone came up a few times. The chain is built from TRBV7-9 and TRBJ1-1, with 9 nucleotides matching TRBD1. CDR1 is SEHNR, CDR2 FQNEAQ, per germline (reference sequence). After removal of 9 bases from V and 4 bases from J, the junction contained 3 bases not matched to a gene. The CDR3 has 12 residues. CDR3 coding DNA: TGTGCCAGTGGGGACAGGGCCACTGAAGCTTTCTTT. Its translation is CASGDRATEAFF.

The gene calls are TRBV9 and TRBJ1-6, with TRBD1 matching 9 bases. V shed 0 bases, J shed 7 bases, and the junction held 5 bases outside the gene matches. The germline gives CDR1 SGDLS, CDR2 YYNGEE. The CDR3 runs 16 residues. The CDR3 coding sequence is TGTGCCAGCAGCGTAGAACCGGGACAGGGAAATTCACCCCTCCACTTT. This translates into CASSVEPGQGNSPLHF.

This clone appeared a few times. This rearrangement joins TRBV29-1 to TRBJ2-1; D possibly corresponds to TRBD2 (5 bases). Trimming removed 0 bases at V and 2 bases at J, with 14 bases between. Per the germline V gene, CDR1 is SQVTM and CDR2 is ANQGSEA. This CDR3 contains 16 residues. The CDR3 reads CSVEDPRGSAYNEQFF. DNA of the CDR3: TGCAGCGTTGAAGATCCTCGGGGATCCGCCTACAATGAGCAGTTCTTC.

CDR3 residues: CASSPGEYIGTYEQYF. The CDR3 coding sequence is TGTGCCAGCTCACCGGGGGAGTACATTGGAACTTACGAGCAGTACTTC. The chain carries TRBV18 and TRBJ2-7; perhaps D is TRBD1 or TRBD2 (5 bases each). Trimming shortened V by 3 bases and J by 4 bases, and 19 bases separated the two germline ends. Germline CDR1 and CDR2: KGHSH and LQKENI. The CDR3 runs 16 residues.

In this sample, this clone turned up a few times. The chain joins TRBV18 to TRBJ2-5; D perhaps matches TRBD1 (6 bases). V was pared by 4 bases and J by 5 bases, with 11 bases between. CDR3 length equals 13 residues. CDR1 and CDR2 (germline): KGHSH, LQKENI. The CDR3 spells CASSQYREETQYF. The CDR3 DNA sequence: TGTGCCAGCTCACAATACAGGGAGGAGACCCAGTACTTC.

This clone has more than one count but fewer than ten. Compared with germline, one end of the junction differs, possibly owing to a read error. The chain employs TRBV7-8 and TRBJ2-1; D may correspond to TRBD1 or TRBD2 (5 bases each). The CDR3 is 15 amino acids. CDR1 is SGHVS and CDR2 is FQNEAQ in the germline V gene. This CDR3 reads CASTLRDGSYNEQFF. Here the CDR3 DNA reads TGTGCCAGCACCTTACGGGACGGCTCCTACAATGAGCAGTTCTTC.

This chain links TRBV6-6 with TRBJ2-7; tentatively, D is TRBD2 (5 bases). The CDR3 consists of 13 residues. The V and J ends lost 4 bases and 3 bases respectively, with 10 bases between them. Germline V gene lookup returns CDR1 MNHNY and CDR2 SVGAGI (reference sequence). Written as DNA, the CDR3 is TGTGCCAGCAGTTCCGGGGTCTACTACGAGCAGTACTTC. Translated, it gives CASSSGVYYEQYF.

This clone showed up just a few times. The chain employs TRBV28 and TRBJ2-1, with 9 bases aligning to TRBD1. Germline CDR1 is MDHEN and CDR2 is SYDVKM. The CDR3 contains 13 residues. V was clipped by 6 bases and J by 10 bases; unmatched bases: 7. CDR3: CASRRTGVQEQFF. In nucleotides, the CDR3 is TGTGCCAGCAGGAGGACAGGGGTACAGGAGCAGTTCTTC.

This clone has just a few counts. The rearrangement joins TRBV15 to TRBJ2-7, with D possibly being TRBD2 (5 bases). CDR3 size: 16 residues. The germline CDR1 and CDR2 sequences are LNHNV and YYDKDF (reference sequence). With 6 bases removed from V and 2 bases from J, the gap between germline ends came to 20 bases. The CDR3 protein is CATSPAGGIYAYEQYV. Written as DNA, the CDR3 is TGTGCCACCAGTCCCGCGGGCGGCATCTACGCCTACGAGCAGTACGTC.

This clone was detected only a few times. The V and J genes are TRBV7-8 and TRBJ2-3, with 10 positions matching TRBD1. CDR3 size: 14 residues. Unmatched junction bases numbered 2, after V lost 4 bases and J lost 4 bases. Germline V gives CDR1 SGHVS, CDR2 FQNEAQ. Here the CDR3 DNA reads TGTGCCAGCAGCTCCGGGACAGGGGCAGATACGCAGTATTTT. Its translation is CASSSGTGADTQYF. Filled out from reference TRBV7-8 and TRBJ2-3, the complete variable domain reads GAGVSQSPRYKVAKRGQDVALRCDPISGHVSLFWYQQALGQGPEFLTYFQNEAQLDKSGLPSDRFFAERPEGSVSTLKIQRTQQEDSAVYLCASSSGTGADTQYFGPGTRLTVL.

This clone was seen a few times. The rearrangement uses TRBV28 and TRBJ2-5; no reliable D call. V lost 3 bases and J lost 9, with 11 bases in between. The CDR3 is 12 amino acids. In germline, CDR1 is MDHEN, CDR2 SYDVKM. For the CDR3, the DNA is TGTGCCAGCAGTTTTCAAGGGTCCGCCCAGTACTTC. It codes for CASSFQGSAQYF.

The chain carries TRBV5-1 and TRBJ2-7; TRBD2 matches 12 bases. Germline V lookup: CDR1 SGHRS, CDR2 YFSETQ. Trimming took 1 base from V and 1 from J; bases not matched to a gene: 6. This CDR3 region has 17 residues. CDR3 residues: CASSLLRTSGRSYEQYF. For the CDR3, the DNA is TGCGCCAGCAGCTTGTTACGTACTAGCGGGAGGTCCTACGAGCAGTACTTC.

The chain employs TRBV7-9 and TRBJ2-5; no clear D. The germline V and J ends were trimmed by 8 bases and 2 bases, with 9 bases remaining between them. CDR3 size: 12 residues. CDR1 is SEHNR, CDR2 FQNEAQ, per germline (reference sequence). In nucleotides, the CDR3 is TGTGCCAGCCGGCGCAGGCAAGAGACCCAGTACTTC. Translated: CASRRRQETQYF.

V is TRBV4-2 and J is TRBJ2-7; perhaps TRBD1 as D (6 bases). The CDR3 has 14 residues. Trimming stripped 0 bases from V and 2 bases from J, with 8 bases between. Germline CDR1 and CDR2: LGHNA and YNFKEQ. CDR3 coding DNA: TGTGCCAGCAGCCAAGAATACAGGGCCTACGAGCAGTACTTC. Its translation is CASSQEYRAYEQYF.

V usage is TRBV4-1 and J usage is TRBJ2-1; TRBD2 matches 10 bases. CDR3 size: 18 residues. Trimming removed 3 bases from V and 2 bases from J; junction bases left unmatched: 10. Germline CDR1 reads MGHRA; CDR2 reads YSYEKL. CDR3 DNA: TGCGCCAGCAGCCACGGGCTAGCGGGAGTCAGAACCTACAATGAGCAGTTCTTC. Residues: CASSHGLAGVRTYNEQFF.